The clone carrying this TCR beta chain was seen a single time. V was clipped by 0 bases and J by 2 bases, with 1 base between them. The CDR3 consists of 11 residues. Germline V gene sequence: CDR1 SQVTM, CDR2 ANQGSEA. This sample was taken from a study of control samples from healthy donors and cancer patients. Generated by immunoSEQ multiplex PCR, the TCRdb table keeps only in-frame clones and is missing some. The sample yields approximately 100,000 clones, 80% to 95% seen once. Sequenced material: blood. The chain carries TRBV29-1 and TRBJ1-2, with D hard to call. This clonotype was sampled from a human donor in good health. The donor label of this sample is uncertain. The CDR3 loop reads CSVEENYGYTF. The CDR3 nucleotides are TGCAGCGTTGAAGAAAACTATGGCTACACCTTC.